The 20 T cell receptor beta chains in this list originate from one sample, sequenced in a study of blood T cell repertoires in COVID-19. Libraries were prepared by immunoSEQ multiplex PCR; TCRdb keeps only in-frame clonotypes and omits some of them. This table holds 150,000 to 160,000 clones, around 80% found once. The sequenced sample was peripheral blood. These receptor sequences come from a woman in her forties or fifties with acute or convalescent COVID-19.

The chain links TRBV6-5 to TRBJ2-3, with 7 bases identical to TRBD2. Germline V lookup: CDR1 MNHEY, CDR2 SVGAGI. Losses at the gene ends were 0 bases for V and 11 bases for J; bases not matched to a gene: 11. The CDR3 is 15 amino acids. In nucleotides, the CDR3 is TGTGCCAGCAGTTACTCTTTTAGGCGGGAGCAGGGGCAGTATTTT. Its protein is CASSYSFRREQGQYF.

V usage is TRBV9 and J usage is TRBJ2-2; possibly TRBD2 for D (6 bases). Germline assignment: CDR1 SGDLS and CDR2 YYNGEE. The CDR3 runs to 12 residues. V was pared by 7 bases and J by 7 bases, with 11 bases between. CDR3 coding DNA: TGTGCCAGCGCGGGGACTTTCGGGGAGCTGTTTTTT. Protein: CASAGTFGELFF.

The chain couples TRBV6-5 to TRBJ2-7; 7 bases line up with TRBD2. The ends lost 0 bases at V and 2 bases at J; junction bases unmatched: 1. The CDR3 is 14 residues long. Per germline, CDR1 MNHEY and CDR2 SVGAGI. The CDR3 loop reads CASSYSGRAYEQYF. The CDR3 DNA reads TGTGCCAGCAGTTACTCTGGGAGGGCCTACGAGCAGTACTTC.

The chain is built from TRBV4-3 and TRBJ2-7, with 7 bases matching TRBD1. V gave up 1 base and J gave up 2 bases; unmatched junction bases: 5. This CDR3 contains 15 residues. Germline values: CDR1 LGHNA, CDR2 YSLEER. The DNA of the CDR3 is TGCGCCAGCAGCCAAGGGCCGACAGGGACCTACGAGCAGTACTTC. The encoded protein is CASSQGPTGTYEQYF.

The chain is built from TRBV10-3 and TRBJ1-6, with a tentative D call TRBD1 (5 bases). Germline V lookup: CDR1 ENHRY, CDR2 SYGVKD. The V end was cut by 10 bases, the J end by 10 bases, with 14 bases between. The CDR3 has 12 residues. The CDR3 here is CATLDTGSPLHF. In DNA, the CDR3 is TGTGCCACCCTAGACACAGGCTCACCCCTCCACTTT.

The rearrangement uses TRBV9 and TRBJ1-1; 9 nucleotides match TRBD1. There are 18 residues in the CDR3. V shed 4 bases and J 3 bases; nucleotides not matched to a gene: 16. CDR1 and CDR2 (germline): SGDLS, YYNGEE. CDR3 loop: CASSLTQGTGTGHTEAFF. In DNA, the CDR3 is TGTGCCAGCAGCCTAACGCAGGGCACCGGGACAGGGCACACTGAAGCTTTCTTT. The full variable domain, in which reference TRBV9 and TRBJ1-1 provide the parts outside the CDR3, is DSGVTQTPKHLITATGQRVTLRCSPRSGDLSVYWYQQSLDQGLQFLIQYYNGEERAKGNILERFSAQQFPDLHSELNLSSLELGDSALYFCASSLTQGTGTGHTEAFFGQGTRLTVV.

The J gene is TRBJ1-6, the V gene TRBV7-2, with D possibly being TRBD1 (6 bases). The CDR3 length is 14 residues. V gave up 5 bases and J gave up 7 bases, with 12 bases separating them. CDR1 and CDR2 (germline): SGHTA, FQGNSA. Written as DNA, the CDR3 is TGTGCCAGCAGCCCTACAGGGAACAATTCACCCCTCCACTTT. It is translated as CASSPTGNNSPLHF.

The CDR3 nucleotides are TGCGCCAGCAGCCAACTCCCAGGACAGGTAGCGGGAGGGGGTGAGCAGTTCTTC. Its translation is CASSQLPGQVAGGGEQFF. V usage is TRBV4-3 and J usage is TRBJ2-1, with 11 bases fitting TRBD2. V shed 2 bases and J 9 bases; nucleotides not matched to a gene: 15. Germline values: CDR1 LGHNA, CDR2 YSLEER. The CDR3 loop spans 18 amino acids.

This chain links TRBV10-2 with TRBJ2-7; 10 bases are a match to TRBD2. The germline gives CDR1 WSHSY, CDR2 SAAADI. This CDR3 has 14 residues. Trimming took 5 bases from V and 2 from J; bases not matched to a gene: 3. CDR3 DNA sequence: TGCGCCAGCAGTAGCAGCGGGGGGGCCTACGAGCAGTACTTC. As protein: CASSSSGGAYEQYF.

The genes are TRBV30 and TRBJ1-3; tentative D call: TRBD1 (6 bases). Trimming left V 5 bases short and J 0 bases short, with 11 bases between. Germline CDR1 and CDR2: GTSNPN and SVGIG (reference sequence). This CDR3 is built from 14 residues. DNA of the CDR3: TGTGCCTGGCCCGGGGACAACTCTGGAAACACCATATATTTT. This sequence encodes CAWPGDNSGNTIYF.

The chain has TRBV4-1 and TRBJ1-1; 8 nucleotides match TRBD1. The V gene's germline CDR1 is MGHRA and CDR2 YSYEKL. The CDR3 contains 14 residues. Trimming took 2 bases from V and 8 from J; bases not matched to a gene: 7. Here the CDR3 DNA reads TGCGCCAGCAGCCAACCAAGACAGGGGATCGAAGCTTTCTTT. Protein sequence: CASSQPRQGIEAFF.

This clone has a single count. The V and J genes are TRBV19 and TRBJ1-1; the match to TRBD1 covers 7 bases. V was pared by 0 bases and J by 8 bases, with 3 bases of the junction left unmatched. This CDR3 has 13 amino acids. The V gene's germline CDR1 is LNHDA and CDR2 SQIVND (reference sequence). Here the CDR3 reads CASSIDRQGEAFF. CDR3 DNA: TGTGCCAGTAGTATAGATCGACAGGGAGAAGCTTTCTTT.

This rearrangement joins TRBV6-5 to TRBJ1-5; no clear D. Germline assignment: CDR1 MNHEY and CDR2 SVGAGI. CDR3 length: 13 residues. Trimming removed 0 bases from V and 6 bases from J, with 6 bases in between. This CDR3 reads CASSYSYSQPQHF. The DNA for the CDR3 is TGTGCCAGCAGTTACTCGTATAGTCAGCCCCAGCATTTT.

This chain joins TRBV25-1 and TRBJ2-5, with D uncertain. The germline V and J ends were trimmed by 2 bases and 4 bases, with 8 bases remaining between them. Germline lookup yields CDR1 MGHDK and CDR2 SYGVNS. The CDR3 is 13 residues long. CDR3 region: CASSEDFVETQYF. The CDR3 DNA follows: TGTGCCAGCAGTGAAGACTTCGTAGAGACCCAGTACTTC.

This chain links TRBV5-1 with TRBJ2-5; no clear D. The germline V gene has CDR1 SGHRS and CDR2 YFSETQ. CDR3 length: 12 residues. In nucleotides, the CDR3 is TGCGCGAGTGGAGCATCGCAAGAGACCCAGTACTTC. Residues: CASGASQETQYF. The entire variable domain, with the rest obtained from reference TRBV5-1 and TRBJ2-5, is as follows: KAGVTQTPRYLIKTRGQQVTLSCSPISGHRSVSWYQQTPGQGLQFLFEYFSETQRNKGNFPGRFSGRQFSNSRSEMNVSTLELGDSALYLCASGASQETQYFGPGTRLLVL.

The V call is TRBV7-2, the J call TRBJ1-2; tentative D call: TRBD1 (5 bases). Deletions cut 5 bases from V and 8 bases from J, with 15 bases between. The germline V gene has CDR1 SGHTA and CDR2 FQGNSA. The CDR3 has 13 residues. This CDR3 is CASSLDRREGYTF. The CDR3, as DNA: TGTGCCAGCAGCCTAGATCGCAGGGAAGGCTACACCTTC.

The V and J genes are TRBV9 and TRBJ2-3, with TRBD1 matching 7 bases. This CDR3 contains 14 residues. CDR1 and CDR2 (germline): SGDLS, YYNGEE. Trimming removed 4 bases from V and 7 bases from J; junction bases left unmatched: 9. CDR3 sequence: CASSTRQGAYTQYF. The CDR3 bases are TGTGCCAGCAGCACCAGACAGGGCGCATATACGCAGTATTTT.

This chain uses TRBV6-5 with TRBJ2-1; D uncertain. V lost 6 bases to trimming and J lost 7 bases, with 16 bases between them. The CDR3 runs to 14 residues. Germline CDR1 MNHEY, CDR2 SVGAGI. CDR3 in amino acids: CASSQSSGANEQFF. The CDR3 bases are TGTGCCAGCAGCCAGAGTTCGGGTGCAAATGAGCAGTTCTTC.

The rearrangement joins TRBV25-1 to TRBJ2-1; D may be TRBD2 (6 bases). The V gene lost 8 bases and the J gene lost 3 bases, with 14 bases spanning the gap. The CDR3 is 14 amino acids. The germline CDR1 and CDR2 sequences are MGHDK and SYGVNS. The CDR3: CASRRGADYNEQFF. CDR3 in DNA: TGTGCCAGCCGGCGCGGGGCAGACTACAATGAGCAGTTCTTC.

This rearrangement joins TRBV5-1 to TRBJ2-5; 10 bases match TRBD2. Germline CDR1 reads SGHRS; CDR2 reads YFSETQ. This CDR3 region has 16 residues. Trimming at V came to 2 bases and at J to 1 base, leaving 5 bases not matched to a gene. In DNA form, the CDR3 reads TGCGCCAGCAGCTTTCTAGCGGGAGTGGGCCAAGAGACCCAGTACTTC. It translates to CASSFLAGVGQETQYF.